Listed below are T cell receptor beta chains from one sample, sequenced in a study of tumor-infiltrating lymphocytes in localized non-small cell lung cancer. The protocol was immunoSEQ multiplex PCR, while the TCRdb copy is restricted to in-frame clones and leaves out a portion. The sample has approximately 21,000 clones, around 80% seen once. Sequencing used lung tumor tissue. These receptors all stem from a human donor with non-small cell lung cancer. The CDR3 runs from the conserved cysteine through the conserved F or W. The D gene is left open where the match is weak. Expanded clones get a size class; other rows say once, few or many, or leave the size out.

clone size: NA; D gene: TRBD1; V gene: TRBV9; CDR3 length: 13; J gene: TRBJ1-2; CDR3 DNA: TGTGCCAGCAGTGTCGACAGGGGCTATGGCTACACCTTC; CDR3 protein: CASSVDRGYGYTF
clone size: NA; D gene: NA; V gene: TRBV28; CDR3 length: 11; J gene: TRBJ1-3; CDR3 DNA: TGTGCCATATTAGGGGTAAATACCATATATTTT; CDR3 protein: CAILGVNTIYF
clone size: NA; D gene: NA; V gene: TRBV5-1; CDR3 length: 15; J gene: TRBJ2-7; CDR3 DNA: TGCGCCAGCAGCTTGGGACTAACGAGCTCCTACGAGCAGTACTTC; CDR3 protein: CASSLGLTSSYEQYF
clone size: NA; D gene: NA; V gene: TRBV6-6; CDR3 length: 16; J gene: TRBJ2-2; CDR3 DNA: TGTGCCAGCAGTTACTCGAAAGGGATGGACACCGGGGAGCTGTTTTTT; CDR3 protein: CASSYSKGMDTGELFF
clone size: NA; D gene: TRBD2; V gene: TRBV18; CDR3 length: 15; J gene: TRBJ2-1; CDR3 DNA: TGTGCCAGCTCACCGGGGAGCGGGGGGTACAATGAGCAGTTCTTC; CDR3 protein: CASSPGSGGYNEQFF
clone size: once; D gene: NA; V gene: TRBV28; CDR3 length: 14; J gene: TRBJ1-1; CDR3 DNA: TGTGCCAGCAGTTCCGGGACGGCGAACACTGAAGCTTTCTTT; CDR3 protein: CASSSGTANTEAFF
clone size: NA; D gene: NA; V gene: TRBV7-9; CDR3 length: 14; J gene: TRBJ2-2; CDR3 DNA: TGTGCCAGCAGCTTATATGGCGGGAAAGGGGAGCTGTTTTTT; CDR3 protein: CASSLYGGKGELFF
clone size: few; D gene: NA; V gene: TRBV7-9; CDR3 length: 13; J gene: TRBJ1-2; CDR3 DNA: TGTGCCAGCAGCTCCCTTTGGAAGTATGGCTACACCTTC; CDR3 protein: CASSSLWKYGYTF
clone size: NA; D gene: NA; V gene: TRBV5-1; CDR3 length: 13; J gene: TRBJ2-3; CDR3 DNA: TGCGCCAGCAGCTTGGCGGGCACAGATACGCAGTATTTT; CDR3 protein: CASSLAGTDTQYF
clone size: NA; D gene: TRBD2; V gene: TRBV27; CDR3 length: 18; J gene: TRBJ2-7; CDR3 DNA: TGTGCCAGCAGTTCTAGGCCGGGGACTAGCGGGAGGGCCTACGAGCAGTACTTC; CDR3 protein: CASSSRPGTSGRAYEQYF
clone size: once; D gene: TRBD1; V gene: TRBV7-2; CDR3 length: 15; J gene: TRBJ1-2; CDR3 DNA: TGTGCCAGCAGCTTAGGGGCAGGGGGGCACTATGGCTACACCTTC; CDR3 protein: CASSLGAGGHYGYTF
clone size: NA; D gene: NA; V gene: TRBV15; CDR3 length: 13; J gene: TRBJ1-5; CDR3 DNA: TGTGCCACCAGCGGGGCAGCGAATCAGCCCCAGCATTTT; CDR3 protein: CATSGAANQPQHF
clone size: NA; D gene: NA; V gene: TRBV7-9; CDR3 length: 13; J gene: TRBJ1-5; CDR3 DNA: TGTGCCAGCAGCTTATCCGGGGCCCAGCCCCAGCATTTT; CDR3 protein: CASSLSGAQPQHF
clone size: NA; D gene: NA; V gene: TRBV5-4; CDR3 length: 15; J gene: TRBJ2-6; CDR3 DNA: TGTGCCAGCAGCATAGATCGTCCCGGGGCCAACGTCCTGACTTTC; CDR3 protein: CASSIDRPGANVLTF
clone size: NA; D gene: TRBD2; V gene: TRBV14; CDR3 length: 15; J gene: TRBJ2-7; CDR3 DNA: TGTGCCAGCAGCTTCGGGACTAGCGGAACCTACGAGCAGTACTTC; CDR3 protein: CASSFGTSGTYEQYF
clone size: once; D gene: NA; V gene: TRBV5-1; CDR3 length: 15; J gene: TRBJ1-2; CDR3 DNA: TGCGCCAGCAGCTTGGCTGGGACAACTAACTATGGCTACACCTTC; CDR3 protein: CASSLAGTTNYGYTF
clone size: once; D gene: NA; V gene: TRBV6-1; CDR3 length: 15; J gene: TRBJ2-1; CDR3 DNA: TGTGCCAGCAGTGTCGAGACAGAGTTCTACAATGAGCAGTTCTTC; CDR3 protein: CASSVETEFYNEQFF
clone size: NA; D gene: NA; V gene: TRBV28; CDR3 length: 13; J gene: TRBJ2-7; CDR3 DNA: TGTGCCAGCCGGCAAACGGAAGTCTACGAGCAGTACTTC; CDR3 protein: CASRQTEVYEQYF
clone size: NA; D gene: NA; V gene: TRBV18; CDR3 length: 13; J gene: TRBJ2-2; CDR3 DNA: TGTGCCAGCTCACCTTATAGCACCGGGGAGCTGTTTTTT; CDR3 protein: CASSPYSTGELFF
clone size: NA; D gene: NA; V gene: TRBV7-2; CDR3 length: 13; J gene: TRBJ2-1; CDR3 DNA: TGTGCCAGCAGCTTAGGCCTAGAGAGTGAGCAGTTCTTC; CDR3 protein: CASSLGLESEQFF
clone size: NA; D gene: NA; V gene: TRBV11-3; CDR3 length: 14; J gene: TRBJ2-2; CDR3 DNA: TGTGCCAGCAGCTCCTACAGGGATACCGGGGAGCTGTTTTTT; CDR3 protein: CASSSYRDTGELFF
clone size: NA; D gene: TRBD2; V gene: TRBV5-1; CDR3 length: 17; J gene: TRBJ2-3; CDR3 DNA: TGCGCCAGCAGCTGGCCCACACAAGCGGGGAGCACAGATACGCAGTATTTT; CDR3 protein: CASSWPTQAGSTDTQYF
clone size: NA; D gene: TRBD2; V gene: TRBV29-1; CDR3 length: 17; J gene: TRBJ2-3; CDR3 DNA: TGCAGCGCTGGCGGACCGGGACTAGCGGGACCTCGGGATACGCAGTATTTT; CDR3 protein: CSAGGPGLAGPRDTQYF
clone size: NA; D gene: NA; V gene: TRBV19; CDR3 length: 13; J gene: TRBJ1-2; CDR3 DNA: TGTGCCAGTAAGGGCCGAGACCTCTATGGCTACACCTTC; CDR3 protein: CASKGRDLYGYTF
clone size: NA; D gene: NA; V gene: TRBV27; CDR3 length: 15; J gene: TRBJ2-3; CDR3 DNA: TGTGCCAGCAGACTGACTAGAGGACAATTAAAAACGCAGTATTTT; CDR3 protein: CASRLTRGQLKTQYF
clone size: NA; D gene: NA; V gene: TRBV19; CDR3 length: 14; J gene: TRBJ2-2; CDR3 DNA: TGTGCCAGTACCGTGGCAGTGAACACCGGGGAGCTGTTTTTT; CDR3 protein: CASTVAVNTGELFF
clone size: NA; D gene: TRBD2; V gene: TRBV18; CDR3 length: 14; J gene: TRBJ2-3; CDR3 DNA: TGTGCCAGCTCACCGGCTAGCGGGTGGGATACGCAGTATTTT; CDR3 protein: CASSPASGWDTQYF
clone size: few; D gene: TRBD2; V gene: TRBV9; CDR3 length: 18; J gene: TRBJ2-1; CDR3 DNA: TGTGCCAGCAGCGTAGAGGCTAGCGGGGGGACCCTGAACAATGAGCAGTTCTTC; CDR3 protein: CASSVEASGGTLNNEQFF
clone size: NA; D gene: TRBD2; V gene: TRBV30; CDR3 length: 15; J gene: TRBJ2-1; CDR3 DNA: TGTGCCCAAACTAGCGGGAGTGGGTCCTACAATGAGCAGTTCTTC; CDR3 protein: CAQTSGSGSYNEQFF
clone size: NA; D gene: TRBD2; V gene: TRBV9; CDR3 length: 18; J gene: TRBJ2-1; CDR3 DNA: TGTGCCAGCAGCCCCCCCGGACTAGCGGGAGAGTTAGGTAATGAGCAGTTCTTC; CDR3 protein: CASSPPGLAGELGNEQFF